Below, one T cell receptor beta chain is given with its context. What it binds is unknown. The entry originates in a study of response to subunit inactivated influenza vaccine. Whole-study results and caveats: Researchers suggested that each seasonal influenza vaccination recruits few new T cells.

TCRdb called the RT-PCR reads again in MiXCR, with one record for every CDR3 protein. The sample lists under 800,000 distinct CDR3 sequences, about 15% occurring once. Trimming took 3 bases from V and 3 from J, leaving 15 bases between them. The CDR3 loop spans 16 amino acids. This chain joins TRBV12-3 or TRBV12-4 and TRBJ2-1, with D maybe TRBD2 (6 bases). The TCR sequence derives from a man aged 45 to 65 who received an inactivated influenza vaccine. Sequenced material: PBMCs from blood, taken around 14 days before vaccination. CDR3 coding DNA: TGTGCCAGCAGTTTGCTTCGGGGGTCCATCTACAATGAGCAGTTCTTC. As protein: CASSLLRGSIYNEQFF.